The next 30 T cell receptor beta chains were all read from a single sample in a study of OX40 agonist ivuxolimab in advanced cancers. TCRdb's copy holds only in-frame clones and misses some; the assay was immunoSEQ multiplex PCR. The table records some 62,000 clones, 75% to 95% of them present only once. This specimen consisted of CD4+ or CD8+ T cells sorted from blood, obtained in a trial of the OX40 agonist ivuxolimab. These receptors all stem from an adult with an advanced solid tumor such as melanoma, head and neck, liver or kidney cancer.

CDR3 in amino acids: CASSLDRVQETQYF. The CDR3, as DNA: TGTGCCAGCAGTTTAGACAGGGTACAAGAGACCCAGTACTTC. The chain has TRBV28 and TRBJ2-5, with TRBD1 identical over 7 bases. V shed 2 bases, J shed 2 bases, and the junction held 2 bases outside the gene matches. Germline values: CDR1 MDHEN, CDR2 SYDVKM. The CDR3 totals 14 residues.

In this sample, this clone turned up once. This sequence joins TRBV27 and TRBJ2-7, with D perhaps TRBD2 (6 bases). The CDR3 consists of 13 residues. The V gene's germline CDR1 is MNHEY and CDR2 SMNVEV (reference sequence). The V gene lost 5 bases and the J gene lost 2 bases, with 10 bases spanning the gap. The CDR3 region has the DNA TGTGCCAGCAGTCCGGGACTTGCCTACGAGCAGTACTTC. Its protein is CASSPGLAYEQYF.

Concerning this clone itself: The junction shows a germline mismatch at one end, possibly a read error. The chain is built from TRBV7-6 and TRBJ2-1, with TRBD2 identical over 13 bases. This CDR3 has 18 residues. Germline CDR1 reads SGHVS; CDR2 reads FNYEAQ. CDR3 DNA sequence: TGTGCCAGCACCTTACTCAGGGGACTAGCGGGAACCTACAATGAGCAGTTCTTC. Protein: CASTLLRGLAGTYNEQFF.

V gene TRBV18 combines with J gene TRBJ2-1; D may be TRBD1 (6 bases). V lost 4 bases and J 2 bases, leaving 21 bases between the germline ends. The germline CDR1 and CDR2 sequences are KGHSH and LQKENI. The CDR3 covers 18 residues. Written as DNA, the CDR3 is TGTGCCAGCTCACACGAGGAGAGGGCACCAGGGGCCTACAATGAGCAGTTCTTC. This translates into CASSHEERAPGAYNEQFF.

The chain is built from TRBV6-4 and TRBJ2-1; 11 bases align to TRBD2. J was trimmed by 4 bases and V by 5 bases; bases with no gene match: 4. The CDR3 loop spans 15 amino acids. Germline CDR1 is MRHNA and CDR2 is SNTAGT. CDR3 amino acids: CASSTIAGGYNEQFF. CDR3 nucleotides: TGTGCCAGCAGTACGATAGCGGGAGGGTACAATGAGCAGTTCTTC.

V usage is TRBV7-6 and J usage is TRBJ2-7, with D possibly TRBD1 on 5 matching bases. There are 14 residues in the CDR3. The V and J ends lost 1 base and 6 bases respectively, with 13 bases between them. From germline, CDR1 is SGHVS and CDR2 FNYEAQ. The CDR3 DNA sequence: TGTGCCAGCAGCTTAGTTACAGGTCGTAGCGAGCAGTACTTC. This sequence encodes CASSLVTGRSEQYF.

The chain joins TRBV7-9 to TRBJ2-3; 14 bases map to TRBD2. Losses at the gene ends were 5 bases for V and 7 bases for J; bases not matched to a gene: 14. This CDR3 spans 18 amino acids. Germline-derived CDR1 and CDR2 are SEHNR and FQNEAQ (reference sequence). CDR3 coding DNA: TGTGCCAGCAGCCGCTCCCCGGGACTAGCGGGAGTTTTTAATACGCAGTATTTT. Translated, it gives CASSRSPGLAGVFNTQYF.

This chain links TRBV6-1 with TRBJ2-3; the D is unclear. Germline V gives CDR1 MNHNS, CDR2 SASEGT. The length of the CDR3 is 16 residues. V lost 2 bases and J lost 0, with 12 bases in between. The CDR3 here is CASSESLFPSTDTQYF. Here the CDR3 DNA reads TGTGCCAGCAGTGAAAGTCTATTTCCCAGCACAGATACGCAGTATTTT.

CDR3 sequence: CASSRGTENKNYGYTF. CDR3 sequence (DNA): TGTGCCAGCAGCCGCGGGACAGAGAATAAGAACTATGGCTACACCTTC. This chain links TRBV14 with TRBJ1-2, with 7 bases matching TRBD1. This CDR3 is 16 amino acids long. Germline CDR1 is SGHDN and CDR2 is FVKESK. J gave up 2 bases and V 4 bases, and 10 bases lay outside the gene matches.

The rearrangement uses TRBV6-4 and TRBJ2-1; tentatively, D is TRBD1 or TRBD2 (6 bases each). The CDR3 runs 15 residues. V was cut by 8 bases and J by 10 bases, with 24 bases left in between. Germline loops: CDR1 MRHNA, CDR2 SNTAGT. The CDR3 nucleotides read TGTGCCAGCGCTCAAGGTGACGGGGGCCCGGGGGAGCAGTTCTTC. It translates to CASAQGDGGPGEQFF.

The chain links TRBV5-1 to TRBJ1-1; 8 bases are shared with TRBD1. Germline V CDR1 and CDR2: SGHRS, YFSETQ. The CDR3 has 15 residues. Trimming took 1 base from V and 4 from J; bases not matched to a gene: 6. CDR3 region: CASSLLPGGGTEAFF. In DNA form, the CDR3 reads TGCGCCAGCAGCTTGCTCCCAGGGGGCGGCACTGAAGCTTTCTTT.

CDR3 DNA: TGTGCCAGCAGGGTAGTGAGCAATGAGCAGTTCTTC. It translates to CASRVVSNEQFF. This sequence joins TRBV6-1 and TRBJ2-1; D is uncertain. The CDR3 length is 12 residues. Between the trimmed V and J ends, which lost 6 bases and 6 bases, there was a span of 9 bases. Germline V CDR1 and CDR2: MNHNS, SASEGT.

DNA of the CDR3: TGTGCCAGCAGTTTCCGTGGGGATAACACCGGGGAGCTGTTTTTT. Residues: CASSFRGDNTGELFF. The chain joins TRBV28 to TRBJ2-2; D gene ambiguous. The CDR3 has 15 residues. In germline, CDR1 is MDHEN, CDR2 SYDVKM. Trimming cost V 3 bases and J 2 bases, with 10 bases left between them.

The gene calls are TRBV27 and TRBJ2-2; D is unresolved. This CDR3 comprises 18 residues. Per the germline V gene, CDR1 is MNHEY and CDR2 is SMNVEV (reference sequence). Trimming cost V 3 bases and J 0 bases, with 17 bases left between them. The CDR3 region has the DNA TGTGCCAGCAGTTTTTGGCCTAGTCACTTACCGAACACCGGGGAGCTGTTTTTT. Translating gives CASSFWPSHLPNTGELFF.

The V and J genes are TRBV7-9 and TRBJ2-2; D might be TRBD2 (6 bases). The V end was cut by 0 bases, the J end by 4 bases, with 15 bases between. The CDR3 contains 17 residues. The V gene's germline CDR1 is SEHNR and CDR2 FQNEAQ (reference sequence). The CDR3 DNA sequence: TGTGCCAGCAGCTTAGCCAAAGGGACTGGAGCCACCGGGGAGCTGTTTTTT. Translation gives CASSLAKGTGATGELFF.

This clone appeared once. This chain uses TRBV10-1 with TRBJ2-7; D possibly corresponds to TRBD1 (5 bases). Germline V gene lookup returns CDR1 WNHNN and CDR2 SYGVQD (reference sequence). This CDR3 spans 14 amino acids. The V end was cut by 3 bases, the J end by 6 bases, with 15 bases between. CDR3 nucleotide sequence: TGCGCCAGCAGTGATCCCTCGCTAAGGGGCGAGCAGTACTTC. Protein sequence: CASSDPSLRGEQYF.

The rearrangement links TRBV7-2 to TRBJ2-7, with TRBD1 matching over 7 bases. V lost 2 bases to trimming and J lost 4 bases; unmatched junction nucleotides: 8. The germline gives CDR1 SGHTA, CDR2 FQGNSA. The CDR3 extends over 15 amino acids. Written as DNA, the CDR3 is TGTGCCAGCAGCTTATTTTCCGGGACAGTTTACGAGCAGTACTTC. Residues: CASSLFSGTVYEQYF.

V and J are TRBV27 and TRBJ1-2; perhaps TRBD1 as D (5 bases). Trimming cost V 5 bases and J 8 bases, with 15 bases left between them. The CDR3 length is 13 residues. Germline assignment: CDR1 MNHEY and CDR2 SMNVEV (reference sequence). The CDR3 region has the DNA TGTGCCAGCAGTACGACGGGACTTTCGGGCTACACCTTC. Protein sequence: CASSTTGLSGYTF.

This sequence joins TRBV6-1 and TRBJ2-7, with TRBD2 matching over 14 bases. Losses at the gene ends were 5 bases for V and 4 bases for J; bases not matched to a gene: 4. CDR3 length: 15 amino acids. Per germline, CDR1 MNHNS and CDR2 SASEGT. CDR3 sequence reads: CASSSTSGGVYEQYF. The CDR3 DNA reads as TGTGCCAGCAGTTCGACTAGCGGGGGGGTTTACGAGCAGTACTTC.

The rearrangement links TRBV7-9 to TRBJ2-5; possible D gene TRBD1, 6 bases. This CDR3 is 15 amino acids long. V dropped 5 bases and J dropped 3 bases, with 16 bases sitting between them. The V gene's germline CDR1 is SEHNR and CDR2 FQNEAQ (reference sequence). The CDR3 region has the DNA TGTGCCAGCAGCCTCCGATCAGGGGCGGAAGAGACCCAGTACTTC. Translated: CASSLRSGAEETQYF.

DNA for the CDR3: TGTGCCAGCTATGAGCGGGAGGGGAACAATGAGCAGTTCTTC. Translated, it gives CASYEREGNNEQFF. The V and J genes are TRBV6-4 and TRBJ2-1; 10 bases fit TRBD2. Germline V lookup: CDR1 MRHNA, CDR2 SNTAGT. With V trimmed by 8 bases and J by 5 bases, 6 bases remained unmatched. CDR3 length: 14 residues.

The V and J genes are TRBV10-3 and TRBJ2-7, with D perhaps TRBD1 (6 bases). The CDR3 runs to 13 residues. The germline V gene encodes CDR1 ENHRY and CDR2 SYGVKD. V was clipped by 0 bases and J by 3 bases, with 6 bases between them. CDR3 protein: CAISESTGYEQYF. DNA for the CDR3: TGTGCCATCAGTGAGTCGACAGGCTACGAGCAGTACTTC.

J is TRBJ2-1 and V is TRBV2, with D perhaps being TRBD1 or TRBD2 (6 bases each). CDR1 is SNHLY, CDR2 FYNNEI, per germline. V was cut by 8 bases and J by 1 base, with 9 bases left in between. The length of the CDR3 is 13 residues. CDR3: CASWRGSYNEQFF. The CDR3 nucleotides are TGTGCCAGCTGGAGGGGGTCCTACAATGAGCAGTTCTTC.

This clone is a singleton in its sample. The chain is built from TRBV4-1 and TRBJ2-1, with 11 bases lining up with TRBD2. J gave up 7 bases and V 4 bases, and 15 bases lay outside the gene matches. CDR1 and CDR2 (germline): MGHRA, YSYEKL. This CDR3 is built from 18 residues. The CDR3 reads CASSPGIAGGPFWNEQFF. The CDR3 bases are TGCGCCAGCAGCCCGGGGATAGCGGGAGGGCCCTTCTGGAATGAGCAGTTCTTC.

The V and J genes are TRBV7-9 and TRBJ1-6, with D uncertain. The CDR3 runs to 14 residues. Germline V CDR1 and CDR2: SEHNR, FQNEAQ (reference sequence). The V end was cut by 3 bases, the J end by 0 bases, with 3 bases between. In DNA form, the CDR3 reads TGTGCCAGCAGCTTTGCCTCCTATAATTCACCCCTCCACTTT. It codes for CASSFASYNSPLHF. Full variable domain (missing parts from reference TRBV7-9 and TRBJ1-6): DTGVSQNPRHKITKRGQNVTFRCDPISEHNRLYWYRQTLGQGPEFLTYFQNEAQLEKSRLLSDRFSAERPKGSFSTLEIQRTEQGDSAMYLCASSFASYNSPLHFGNGTRLTVT.

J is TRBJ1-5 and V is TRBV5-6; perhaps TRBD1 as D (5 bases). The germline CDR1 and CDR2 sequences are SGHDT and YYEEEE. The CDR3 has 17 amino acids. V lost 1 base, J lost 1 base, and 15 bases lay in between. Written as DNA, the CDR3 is TGTGCCAGCAGCTTGTCCCACCGGGGGGTGAGCAATCAGCCCCAGCATTTT. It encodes CASSLSHRGVSNQPQHF.

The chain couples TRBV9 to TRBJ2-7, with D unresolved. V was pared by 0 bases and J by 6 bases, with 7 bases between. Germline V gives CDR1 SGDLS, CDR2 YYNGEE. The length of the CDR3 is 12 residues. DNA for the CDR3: TGTGCCAGCAGCGTAGATAATGGCGAGCAGTACTTC. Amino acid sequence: CASSVDNGEQYF.

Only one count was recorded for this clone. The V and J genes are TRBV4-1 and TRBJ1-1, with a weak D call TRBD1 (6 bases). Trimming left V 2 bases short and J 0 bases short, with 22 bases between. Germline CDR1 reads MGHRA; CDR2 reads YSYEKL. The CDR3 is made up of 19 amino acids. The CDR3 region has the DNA TGCGCCAGCAGCCAATCGACTAGACAGGCAGCATATATGAACACTGAAGCTTTCTTT. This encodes CASSQSTRQAAYMNTEAFF.

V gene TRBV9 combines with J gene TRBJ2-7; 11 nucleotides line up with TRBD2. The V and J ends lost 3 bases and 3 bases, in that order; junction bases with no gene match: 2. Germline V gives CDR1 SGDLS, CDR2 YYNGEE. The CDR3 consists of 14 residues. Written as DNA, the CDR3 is TGTGCCAGCAGCGAAGGGACTAGCGGCTACGAGCAGTACTTC. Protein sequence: CASSEGTSGYEQYF.

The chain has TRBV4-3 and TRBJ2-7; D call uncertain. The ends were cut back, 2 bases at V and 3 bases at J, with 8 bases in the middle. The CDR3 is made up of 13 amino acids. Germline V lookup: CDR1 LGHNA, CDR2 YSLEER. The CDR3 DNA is TGCGCCAGCAGCCAATTCGCACGCTACGAGCAGTACTTC. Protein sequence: CASSQFARYEQYF.